A selection of T cell receptor beta chains follows, all from one sample in a study of cytomegalovirus exposure and HLA in healthy donors. Only in-frame clones appear in the TCRdb table, and some are missing; sequencing was by immunoSEQ multiplex PCR. The table lists some 98,000 clones, around 88% of them singletons. Sequencing used PBMCs. Receptor source: a woman aged 25 to 39 in good health and CMV-seronegative. The CDR3 runs from the conserved cysteine through the conserved F or W. D genes are given only for firm matches. Size is omitted from some rows. Given values are once, few, many or a class for expanded clones.

V: TRBV29-1; size: once; J: TRBJ1-3; D: .; length: 15; CDR3: CSVEPRANRGNTIYF; DNA: TGCAGCGTTGAACCCAGGGCGAATCGTGGAAACACCATATATTTT
V: TRBV5-4; size: .; J: TRBJ2-7; D: .; length: 16; CDR3: CASSPSELRSTYEQYF; DNA: TGTGCCAGCAGCCCGTCGGAATTGCGGTCCACCTACGAGCAGTACTTC
V: TRBV2; size: few; J: TRBJ1-2; D: TRBD1; length: 14; CDR3: CASRTVTGGSGYTF; DNA: TGTGCCAGCAGGACCGTGACAGGGGGCAGTGGCTACACCTTC
V: TRBV13; size: .; J: TRBJ1-1; D: TRBD1; length: 17; CDR3: CASSPSPGTGVGTEAFF; DNA: TGTGCCAGCAGCCCTAGTCCCGGGACAGGGGTCGGTACTGAAGCTTTCTTT
V: TRBV10-3; size: .; J: TRBJ2-2; D: .; length: 13; CDR3: CAIQGRDTGELFF; DNA: TGTGCCATCCAGGGTCGGGACACCGGGGAGCTGTTTTTT
V: TRBV6-1; size: .; J: TRBJ2-1; D: TRBD1; length: 15; CDR3: CASSESQGAVGEQFF; DNA: TGTGCCAGCAGTGAGAGTCAGGGGGCCGTAGGAGAGCAGTTCTTC
V: TRBV18; size: once; J: TRBJ1-4; D: .; length: 15; CDR3: CASSPRGGSNEKLFF; DNA: TGTGCCAGCTCACCACGGGGGGGCTCTAATGAAAAACTGTTTTTT
V: TRBV19; size: few; J: TRBJ2-1; D: TRBD1; length: 17; CDR3: CASRSLRDRGLPGDQFF; DNA: TGTGCCAGTAGATCGCTCCGGGACAGGGGTCTCCCTGGGGACCAGTTCTTC
V: TRBV2; size: once; J: TRBJ1-1; D: TRBD1; length: 13; CDR3: CASTGQGGTEAFF; DNA: TGTGCCAGCACCGGACAGGGGGGTACTGAAGCTTTCTTT
V: TRBV19; size: .; J: TRBJ1-2; D: TRBD1; length: 16; CDR3: CASSVTGTAVNYGYTF; DNA: TGTGCCAGTAGTGTTACCGGGACAGCCGTCAACTATGGCTACACCTTC
V: TRBV10-3; size: .; J: TRBJ2-2; D: TRBD2; length: 17; CDR3: CAISDPRTSGGTGELFF; DNA: TGTGCCATCAGTGACCCTAGGACTAGCGGGGGGACCGGGGAGCTGTTTTTT
V: TRBV12-5; size: .; J: TRBJ2-5; D: .; length: 13; CDR3: CASCAAGHETQYF; DNA: TGTGCTAGTTGTGCCGCGGGGCATGAGACCCAGTACTTC
V: TRBV5-4; size: .; J: TRBJ2-1; D: TRBD2; length: 15; CDR3: CASSWLAGGLGEQFF; DNA: TGTGCCAGCAGCTGGCTAGCGGGGGGGCTAGGTGAGCAGTTCTTC
V: TRBV6-6; size: .; J: TRBJ2-7; D: TRBD2; length: 14; CDR3: CASRVAGVFYEQYF; DNA: TGTGCCAGCAGGGTAGCGGGAGTCTTCTACGAGCAGTACTTC
V: TRBV7-7; size: .; J: TRBJ2-5; D: TRBD2; length: 18; CDR3: CASSLGVISSGGEETQYF; DNA: TGTGCCAGCAGCTTAGGAGTTATCTCTAGCGGGGGTGAGGAGACCCAGTACTTC
V: TRBV7-6; size: .; J: TRBJ1-2; D: .; length: 14; CDR3: CASSFSDGGYGYTF; DNA: TGTGCCAGCAGCTTTTCGGACGGGGGCTATGGCTACACCTTC
V: TRBV7-3; size: .; J: TRBJ1-1; D: .; length: 14; CDR3: CASSSAGLNTEAFF; DNA: TGTGCCAGCAGCTCGGCGGGCCTGAACACTGAAGCTTTCTTT
V: TRBV5-4; size: .; J: TRBJ2-7; D: TRBD2; length: 15; CDR3: CASSLMGGRGSEQYF; DNA: TGTGCCAGCAGCTTGATGGGCGGGAGGGGCTCCGAGCAGTACTTC
V: TRBV7-9; size: once; J: TRBJ1-4; D: .; length: 18; CDR3: CASSLSGQGLATNEKLFF; DNA: TGTGCCAGCAGCTTATCCGGGCAGGGGTTAGCAACTAATGAAAAACTGTTTTTT
V: TRBV18; size: .; J: TRBJ1-2; D: .; length: 17; CDR3: CASSQRLPTGQGSGYTF; DNA: TGTGCCAGCTCCCAACGATTGCCCACAGGGCAGGGTAGTGGCTACACCTTC
V: TRBV5-1; size: .; J: TRBJ2-3; D: TRBD2; length: 17; CDR3: CASSLVGTSGATDTQYF; DNA: TGCGCCAGCAGCTTGGTGGGGACTAGCGGGGCAACAGATACGCAGTATTTT
V: TRBV13; size: .; J: TRBJ2-1; D: TRBD2; length: 19; CDR3: CASSYLPGLAGPLYNEQFF; DNA: TGTGCCAGCAGCTATCTTCCGGGACTAGCGGGTCCATTATACAATGAGCAGTTCTTC
V: TRBV4-2; size: .; J: TRBJ2-3; D: TRBD1; length: 13; CDR3: CASSQDRANTQYF; DNA: TGTGCCAGCAGCCAGGACAGGGCGAATACGCAGTATTTT
V: TRBV9; size: .; J: TRBJ2-2; D: TRBD2; length: 17; CDR3: CASSVGLAGANTGELFF; DNA: TGTGCCAGCAGCGTAGGCCTAGCGGGGGCGAACACCGGGGAGCTGTTTTTT
V: TRBV4-3; size: .; J: TRBJ2-1; D: TRBD2; length: 16; CDR3: CASSPQGTSGYNEQFF; DNA: TGCGCCAGCAGCCCGCAGGGGACTAGCGGCTACAATGAGCAGTTCTTC
V: TRBV11-2; size: .; J: TRBJ1-2; D: TRBD1; length: 15; CDR3: CASSLLGTGLGGYTF; DNA: TGTGCCAGCAGCTTACTGGGGACAGGGCTGGGTGGCTACACCTTC
V: TRBV2; size: .; J: TRBJ1-1; D: .; length: 15; CDR3: CASSEKAGARTEAFF; DNA: TGTGCCAGCAGTGAAAAGGCGGGGGCGAGAACTGAAGCTTTCTTT
V: TRBV7-2; size: .; J: TRBJ1-2; D: .; length: 14; CDR3: CASSLVRQSGVYTF; DNA: TGTGCCAGCAGCTTAGTCAGACAGTCAGGGGTCTACACCTTC
V: TRBV10-1; size: .; J: TRBJ2-7; D: TRBD2; length: 14; CDR3: CASSESGSSYEQYF; DNA: TGCGCCAGCAGTGAGAGCGGGAGCTCCTACGAGCAGTACTTC
V: TRBV5-3; size: .; J: TRBJ2-1; D: TRBD1; length: 13; CDR3: CARSLDGQGEPFF; DNA: TGTGCCAGAAGCTTGGACGGACAGGGTGAGCCGTTCTTC
V: TRBV6-4; size: .; J: TRBJ2-7; D: .; length: 14; CDR3: CASRPDRSSYEQYF; DNA: TGTGCCAGCAGGCCGGACAGAAGCTCCTACGAGCAGTACTTC
V: TRBV4-1; size: once; J: TRBJ2-3; D: .; length: 12; CDR3: CASSPSGDTQYF; DNA: TGCGCCAGCAGCCCGTCCGGAGATACGCAGTATTTT
V: TRBV7-9; size: once; J: TRBJ1-1; D: TRBD1; length: 18; CDR3: CASSSIGRKGQSNTEAFF; DNA: TGTGCCAGCAGCTCCATAGGACGGAAGGGACAGTCAAACACTGAAGCTTTCTTT
V: TRBV7-2; size: .; J: TRBJ2-2; D: .; length: 13; CDR3: CASSLAGGGELFF; DNA: TGTGCCAGCAGCTTAGCGGGAGGCGGGGAGCTGTTTTTT
V: TRBV6-5; size: few; J: TRBJ1-1; D: .; length: 11; CDR3: CASSYERKAFF; DNA: TGTGCCAGCAGTTACGAGCGTAAAGCTTTCTTT
V: TRBV11-2; size: .; J: TRBJ2-7; D: .; length: 14; CDR3: CASSYGGPGYEQYF; DNA: TGTGCCAGCAGTTACGGGGGGCCCGGATACGAGCAGTACTTC
V: TRBV5-1; size: .; J: TRBJ2-3; D: TRBD1; length: 15; CDR3: CASSRTGGPADTQYF; DNA: TGCGCCAGCAGCCGGACAGGGGGCCCCGCAGATACGCAGTATTTT
V: TRBV9; size: .; J: TRBJ2-5; D: TRBD2; length: 15; CDR3: CASSVGTSPSETQYF; DNA: TGTGCCAGCAGCGTAGGGACTAGTCCTTCGGAGACCCAGTACTTC
V: TRBV29-1; size: .; J: TRBJ1-1; D: TRBD1; length: 13; CDR3: CSVRDRGSTEAFF; DNA: TGCAGCGTCCGGGACAGGGGAAGCACTGAAGCTTTCTTT
V: TRBV7-9; size: .; J: TRBJ2-7; D: TRBD2; length: 18; CDR3: CASSSPAGREASSYEQYF; DNA: TGTGCCAGCAGCTCACCTGCCGGACGGGAGGCGAGCTCCTACGAGCAGTACTTC
V: TRBV5-1; size: .; J: TRBJ2-3; D: .; length: 15; CDR3: CASSAGTRGTDTQYF; DNA: TGCGCCAGCAGCGCGGGGACCCGCGGCACAGATACGCAGTATTTT
V: TRBV2; size: .; J: TRBJ2-7; D: TRBD1; length: 14; CDR3: CASSEQGAGYEQYF; DNA: TGTGCCAGCAGTGAGCAGGGGGCCGGCTACGAGCAGTACTTC
V: TRBV18; size: .; J: TRBJ2-1; D: TRBD1; length: 16; CDR3: CASSPVSGQGGTEQFF; DNA: TGTGCCAGCTCACCAGTTTCGGGACAGGGGGGGACTGAGCAGTTCTTC
V: TRBV7-9; size: few; J: TRBJ2-1; D: .; length: 13; CDR3: CASRTVAANEQFF; DNA: TGTGCCAGCAGGACCGTAGCGGCAAATGAGCAGTTCTTC
V: TRBV4-2; size: .; J: TRBJ2-5; D: TRBD2; length: 13; CDR3: CASSQETGGTQYF; DNA: TGTGCCAGCAGCCAAGAGACGGGGGGGACCCAGTACTTC
V: TRBV7-9; size: .; J: TRBJ2-7; D: TRBD2; length: 16; CDR3: CASSLVAGGKTYEQYF; DNA: TGTGCCAGCAGCTTAGTAGCGGGAGGGAAGACCTACGAGCAGTACTTC
V: TRBV7-9; size: .; J: TRBJ1-2; D: .; length: 10; CDR3: CASSFSACTF; DNA: TGTGCCAGCAGCTTTAGCGCCTGCACCTTC
V: TRBV28; size: .; J: TRBJ2-2; D: .; length: 17; CDR3: CASSSAWARPNTGELFF; DNA: TGTGCCAGCAGTTCCGCATGGGCGAGACCAAACACCGGGGAGCTGTTTTTT
V: TRBV5-1; size: .; J: TRBJ1-3; D: .; length: 14; CDR3: CASSPTLSGNTIYF; DNA: TGCGCCAGCAGCCCAACTTTGTCTGGAAACACCATATATTTT
V: TRBV4-3; size: .; J: TRBJ2-3; D: TRBD2; length: 16; CDR3: CASSQVGGGRGDTQYF; DNA: TGCGCCAGCAGCCAAGTTGGTGGCGGGAGGGGAGATACGCAGTATTTT